Presented here are 19 T cell receptor beta chains from one specimen sequenced in a study of T cell responses to AZD1222 COVID-19 vaccine. The method was immunoSEQ multiplex PCR; TCRdb's version includes in-frame clones alone and lacks a portion of them. The sample includes 100,000 to 150,000 clones, about 88% seen only once; the top ten take about 29%. The sample consisted of peripheral blood, taken on day 0 of AZD1222 vaccination. These receptors originate from an adult in good health.

The chain uses TRBV7-9 and TRBJ2-1, with D possibly matching TRBD2 (5 bases). V was shortened by 5 bases and J by 4 bases, with 12 bases between the two germline ends. The length of the CDR3 is 14 residues. Germline V CDR1 and CDR2: SEHNR, FQNEAQ (reference sequence). The CDR3 coding sequence is TGTGCCAGCAGCCCCCCCCAGCGGTACAATGAGCAGTTCTTC. Translated, it gives CASSPPQRYNEQFF.

A word on this clone: Within the sample, other DNA sequences also encode this same CDR3. The chain uses TRBV5-1 and TRBJ2-3; a weak D match, TRBD2 (6 bases). This CDR3 has 15 residues. The V gene's germline CDR1 is SGHRS and CDR2 YFSETQ. Trimming took off 0 bases at V and 3 bases at J, with 11 bases between the two ends. CDR3 DNA: TGCGCCAGCAGCTTGGCGGGGGTCATAACAGATACGCAGTATTTT. Protein: CASSLAGVITDTQYF.

The table lists this clone with a count of one. The J gene is TRBJ2-3, the V gene TRBV28; D unresolved. There are 13 residues in the CDR3. V lost 4 bases, J lost 2 bases, and 7 bases lay in between. Looked up from germline, CDR1 is MDHEN and CDR2 is SYDVKM. CDR3 bases: TGTGCCAGCAGTTCAATCGCCACAGATACGCAGTATTTT. Translated: CASSSIATDTQYF.

V and J are TRBV28 and TRBJ2-3, with 9 positions matching TRBD2. This CDR3 has 14 amino acids. Germline V gives CDR1 MDHEN, CDR2 SYDVKM. Trimming cost V 2 bases and J 6 bases; bases outside gene matches: 3. The CDR3 loop reads CASSLIAGADTQYF. The DNA for the CDR3 is TGTGCCAGCAGTTTAATAGCGGGAGCGGATACGCAGTATTTT.

The chain carries TRBV10-3 and TRBJ2-7; 8 nucleotides match TRBD1. Losses at the gene ends were 8 bases for V and 4 bases for J; bases not matched to a gene: 7. The V gene's germline CDR1 is ENHRY and CDR2 SYGVKD. The CDR3 covers 13 residues. CDR3 sequence reads: CAIRKGQAYEQYF. CDR3 sequence (DNA): TGTGCCATCCGTAAGGGACAGGCTTACGAGCAGTACTTC.

V usage is TRBV29-1 and J usage is TRBJ1-1, with D possibly matching TRBD1 (6 bases). V was shortened by 5 bases and J by 1 base, with 14 bases between the two germline ends. The germline V gene has CDR1 SQVTM and CDR2 ANQGSEA. This CDR3 is 14 amino acids long. The CDR3 DNA is TGCAGCGTTACCAGACAGGAACCGAACACTGAAGCTTTCTTT. Translation gives CSVTRQEPNTEAFF.

The chain is built from TRBV19 and TRBJ1-5; the match to TRBD1 covers 7 bases. Germline CDR1 and CDR2: LNHDA and SQIVND (reference sequence). V trimming: 7 bases; J trimming: 3 bases; junction bases outside the gene matches: 6. This CDR3 is built from 14 residues. The CDR3 DNA is TGTGCCAGTAACCCGGGACAGTTCAATCAGCCCCAGCATTTT. Translation: CASNPGQFNQPQHF. Based on the CDR3 plus reference TRBV19 and TRBJ1-5, the full variable domain is DGGITQSPKYLFRKEGQNVTLSCEQNLNHDAMYWYRQDPGQGLRLIYYSQIVNDFQKGDIAEGYSVSREKKESFPLTVTSAQKNPTAFYLCASNPGQFNQPQHFGDGTRLSIL.

The CDR3: CASSQDVAGGGGELFF. As DNA, the CDR3 is TGCGCCAGCAGCCAAGATGTTGCAGGGGGCGGCGGGGAGCTGTTTTTT. The rearrangement uses TRBV4-3 and TRBJ2-2, with 8 bases that match TRBD1. This CDR3 contains 16 residues. Germline V lookup: CDR1 LGHNA, CDR2 YSLEER. J gave up 7 bases and V 0 bases, and 7 bases lay outside the gene matches.

The chain is built from TRBV4-3 and TRBJ2-7, with D perhaps TRBD2 (6 bases). The CDR3 consists of 17 residues. Deletions cut 0 bases from V and 1 base from J, with 16 bases between. In germline, CDR1 is LGHNA, CDR2 YSLEER. CDR3 sequence reads: CASSQEGPGVVSYEQYF. The CDR3 region has the DNA TGCGCCAGCAGCCAAGAGGGGCCGGGGGTAGTATCCTACGAGCAGTACTTC.

The V and J genes are TRBV12-3 or TRBV12-4 and TRBJ1-1, with D possibly TRBD1 on 6 matching bases. CDR3 length: 13 amino acids. Trimming took off 4 bases at V and 4 bases at J, with 10 bases between the two ends. CDR3 protein: CASSSRGLTEAFF. In DNA, the CDR3 is TGTGCCAGCAGTTCCAGGGGTCTCACTGAAGCTTTCTTT.

This clone appeared once. The chain joins TRBV11-1 to TRBJ2-4; D not certain. V was clipped by 1 base and J by 1 base, with 2 bases between them. From germline, CDR1 is SGHAT and CDR2 FQDESV (reference sequence). The CDR3 runs 13 residues. CDR3: CASSLGAKNIQYF. CDR3 nucleotide sequence: TGTGCCAGCAGCTTAGGGGCCAAAAACATTCAGTACTTC.

J is TRBJ1-1 and V is TRBV7-3; D perhaps matches TRBD1 (6 bases). The CDR3 runs 15 residues. V lost 8 bases to trimming and J lost 1 base, with 17 bases between them. In germline, CDR1 is SGHTA, CDR2 FQGTGA. The CDR3 sequence: CASPRRGLSNTEAFF. CDR3 bases: TGTGCCAGCCCTCGCAGGGGTCTTTCGAACACTGAAGCTTTCTTT.

This clone came up a few times. CDR3 in amino acids: CASSLWGGEETQYF. Written as DNA, the CDR3 is TGTGCCAGCAGTTTATGGGGGGGCGAAGAGACCCAGTACTTC. The chain recombines TRBV27 with TRBJ2-5, with D possibly TRBD2 on 7 matching bases. Trimming removed 1 base at V and 3 bases at J, with 9 bases between. CDR3 length: 14 amino acids. Germline lookup yields CDR1 MNHEY and CDR2 SMNVEV (reference sequence).

This chain connects TRBV7-8 to TRBJ2-2; TRBD1 matches 7 bases. With V trimmed by 5 bases and J by 5 bases, 5 bases remained unmatched. Germline CDR1 SGHVS, CDR2 FQNEAQ. This CDR3 comprises 14 residues. The DNA of the CDR3 is TGTGCCAGCAGCCCACGGACAGGTACCGGGGAGCTGTTTTTT. Translating gives CASSPRTGTGELFF.

The V call is TRBV18, the J call TRBJ1-1, with TRBD1 as a possible D gene (6 bases). Between the trimmed V and J ends, which lost 5 bases and 1 base, there was a span of 11 bases. Germline CDR1 is KGHSH and CDR2 is LQKENI. This CDR3 has 14 amino acids. CDR3 bases: TGTGCCAGCTCAGGAAGACAGGAGAACACTGAAGCTTTCTTT. Translated, it gives CASSGRQENTEAFF.

This chain connects TRBV30 to TRBJ2-7; perhaps TRBD2 as D (5 bases). The CDR3 consists of 12 residues. V was cut by 6 bases and J by 7 bases, with 16 bases left in between. Looked up from germline, CDR1 is GTSNPN and CDR2 is SVGIG (reference sequence). Here the CDR3 reads CACLGSGREQYF. CDR3 coding DNA: TGTGCCTGTTTGGGGAGTGGAAGGGAGCAGTACTTC.

This clone appeared once. The chain links TRBV28 to TRBJ1-1; tentatively, D is TRBD1 (6 bases). The V gene lost 5 bases and the J gene lost 4 bases, with 14 bases spanning the gap. Germline CDR1 is MDHEN and CDR2 is SYDVKM. The CDR3 covers 14 residues. The CDR3 bases are TGTGCCAGCAGTACCTCTACAGGGTTCACTGAAGCTTTCTTT. It encodes CASSTSTGFTEAFF.

V gene TRBV4-1 combines with J gene TRBJ2-5; unclear D gene. Trimming took off 1 base at V and 2 bases at J, with 14 bases between the two ends. CDR3 length: 16 amino acids. CDR1 and CDR2 (germline): MGHRA, YSYEKL. CDR3 protein: CASSQGTGLTQETQYF. CDR3 DNA: TGCGCCAGCAGCCAAGGGACCGGGCTTACGCAAGAGACCCAGTACTTC.

The chain carries TRBV6-5 and TRBJ1-2, with D perhaps TRBD1 (5 bases). CDR1 and CDR2 from the germline V gene are MNHEY and SVGAGI. The V end lost 7 bases, the J end lost 7 bases, and 16 bases lay between the germline ends. The CDR3 consists of 13 residues. CDR3 sequence: CASISTGVGGYTF. The CDR3 region has the DNA TGTGCCAGCATATCGACGGGGGTGGGTGGCTACACCTTC.